This T cell receptor (beta chain) was profiled in a study of shared clonotypes between healthy human individuals. The CDR3 sequence is 15 residues long. Only CD45RO-negative cells positively selected for CCR7 counted as naive CD8 cells, so terminally differentiated effector memory CD45RA+ cells were excluded. Some clones are missing from TCRdb's copy, which holds only in-frame ones; the method was immunoSEQ multiplex PCR. The sample yields around 640,000 clones, about 95% seen once. The sample consisted of naive CD8+ T cells sorted from blood. V gene TRBV21-1 combines with J gene TRBJ1-2; the D segment call TRBD1 is taken from the table without a DNA check. TRBV21-1 represents a pseudogene. The source of this sequence is a woman between 25 and 40 years old in good health. CDR3 amino acids: CASSTITRGYGGYTF. The CDR3 bases are TGTGCCAGCAGCACCATTACTAGGGGGTATGGTGGCTACACCTTC.